One TCR beta chain is described in this entry. Repertoires were generated with immunoSEQ multiplex PCR, while TCRdb's copy carries only in-frame clones and drops some. The sample holds approximately 160,000 clones; roughly 80% are singletons and the top ten take around 3.5%. V gave up 7 bases and J gave up 5 bases; unmatched junction bases: 12. The germline CDR1 and CDR2 sequences are GTSNPN and SVGIG (reference sequence). The CDR3 totals 15 residues. The entry originates in a study of blood T cell repertoires in COVID-19. Study at large: The United States, Italy and Spain provided the acute and convalescent COVID-19 samples. Sources were T cells, B-cell-depleted T cells, or PBMCs; the material itself was cDNA or gDNA.

Sequenced: peripheral blood. The chain combines TRBV30 with TRBJ2-1, with 9 bases lining up with TRBD1. The TCR originated in a woman of 80 years or more with acute or convalescent COVID-19. Here the CDR3 reads CAFTEGGTGNNEQFF. The CDR3 nucleotides are TGTGCCTTTACAGAGGGGGGGACAGGGAACAATGAGCAGTTCTTC.